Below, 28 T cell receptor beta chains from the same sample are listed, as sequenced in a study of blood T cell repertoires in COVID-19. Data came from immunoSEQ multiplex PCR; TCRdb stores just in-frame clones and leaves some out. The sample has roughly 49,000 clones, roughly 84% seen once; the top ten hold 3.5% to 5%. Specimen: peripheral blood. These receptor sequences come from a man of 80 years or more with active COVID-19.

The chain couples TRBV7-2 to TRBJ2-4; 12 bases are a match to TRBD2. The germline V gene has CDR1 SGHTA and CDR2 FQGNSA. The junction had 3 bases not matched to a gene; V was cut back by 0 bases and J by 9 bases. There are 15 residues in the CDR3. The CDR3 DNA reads TGTGCCAGCAGCTTAGCGGCTAGCGGGAGGGGCATTCAGTACTTC. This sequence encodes CASSLAASGRGIQYF.

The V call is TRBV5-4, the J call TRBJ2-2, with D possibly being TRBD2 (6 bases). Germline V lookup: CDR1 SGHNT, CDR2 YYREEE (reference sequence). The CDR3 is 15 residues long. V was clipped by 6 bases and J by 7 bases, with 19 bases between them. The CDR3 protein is CASTPGWEENGELFF. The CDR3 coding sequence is TGTGCCAGCACCCCCGGGTGGGAGGAGAACGGGGAGCTGTTTTTT.

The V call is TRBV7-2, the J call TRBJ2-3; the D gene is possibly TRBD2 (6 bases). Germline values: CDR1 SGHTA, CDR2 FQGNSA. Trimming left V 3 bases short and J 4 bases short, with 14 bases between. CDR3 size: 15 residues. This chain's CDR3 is CASSLEGRLADTQYF. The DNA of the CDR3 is TGTGCCAGCAGCTTGGAAGGGAGGCTCGCAGATACGCAGTATTTT.

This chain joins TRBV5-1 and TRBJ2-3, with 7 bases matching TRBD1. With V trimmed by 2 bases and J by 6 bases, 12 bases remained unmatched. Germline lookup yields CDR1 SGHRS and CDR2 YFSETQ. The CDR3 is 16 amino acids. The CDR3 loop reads CASSLQGPQWVDTQYF. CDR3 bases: TGCGCCAGCAGCTTACAGGGGCCTCAATGGGTCGATACGCAGTATTTT.

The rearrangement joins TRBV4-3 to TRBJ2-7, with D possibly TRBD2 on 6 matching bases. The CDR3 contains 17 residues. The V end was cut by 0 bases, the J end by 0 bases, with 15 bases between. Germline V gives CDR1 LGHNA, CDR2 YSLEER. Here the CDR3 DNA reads TGCGCCAGCAGCCAAGATGTGGTGGGAGGCTTCTCCTACGAGCAGTACTTC. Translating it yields CASSQDVVGGFSYEQYF.

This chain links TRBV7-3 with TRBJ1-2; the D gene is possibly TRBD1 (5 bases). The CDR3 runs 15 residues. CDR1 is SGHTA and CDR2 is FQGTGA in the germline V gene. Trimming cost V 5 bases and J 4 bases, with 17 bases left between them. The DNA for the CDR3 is TGTGCCAGCAGCCCTGACGGAGGGCAGGGCTATGGCTACACCTTC. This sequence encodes CASSPDGGQGYGYTF.

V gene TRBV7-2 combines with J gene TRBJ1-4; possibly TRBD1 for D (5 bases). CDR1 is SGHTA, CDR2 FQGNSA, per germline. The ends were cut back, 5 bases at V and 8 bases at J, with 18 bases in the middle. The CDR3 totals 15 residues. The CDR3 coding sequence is TGTGCCAGCAGCACCACAGGTTTAGGTTACGAAAAACTGTTTTTT. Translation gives CASSTTGLGYEKLFF.

This chain's CDR3 is CASSPPVRAANTGELFF. The CDR3 DNA reads TGTGCCAGTAGTCCCCCCGTCAGGGCCGCGAACACCGGGGAGCTGTTTTTT. The chain combines TRBV19 with TRBJ2-2; perhaps TRBD1 as D (5 bases). The germline V gene has CDR1 LNHDA and CDR2 SQIVND (reference sequence). The CDR3 extends over 17 amino acids. Deletions cut 5 bases from V and 0 bases from J, with 16 bases between.

CDR3 nucleotide sequence: TGTGCCAGCAGTCGGAGCGGGAGCCGGACAGATACGCAGTATTTT. Translating it yields CASSRSGSRTDTQYF. The V call is TRBV7-2, the J call TRBJ2-3; TRBD2 matches at 8 bases. Losses at the gene ends were 6 bases for V and 3 bases for J; bases not matched to a gene: 8. CDR1 and CDR2 (germline): SGHTA, FQGNSA. The CDR3 runs 15 residues.

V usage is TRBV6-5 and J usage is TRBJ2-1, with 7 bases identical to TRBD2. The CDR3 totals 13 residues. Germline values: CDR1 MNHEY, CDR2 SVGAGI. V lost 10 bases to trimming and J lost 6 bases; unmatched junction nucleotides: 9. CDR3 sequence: CATHRTSANEQFF. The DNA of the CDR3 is TGTGCCACCCACCGAACTAGCGCCAATGAGCAGTTCTTC.

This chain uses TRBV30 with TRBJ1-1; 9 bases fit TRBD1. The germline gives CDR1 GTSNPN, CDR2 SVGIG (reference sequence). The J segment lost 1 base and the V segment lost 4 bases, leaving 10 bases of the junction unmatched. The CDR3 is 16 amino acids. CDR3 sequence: CAWKRDRAAGNTEAFF. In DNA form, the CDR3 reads TGTGCCTGGAAACGGGACAGGGCGGCTGGGAACACTGAAGCTTTCTTT.

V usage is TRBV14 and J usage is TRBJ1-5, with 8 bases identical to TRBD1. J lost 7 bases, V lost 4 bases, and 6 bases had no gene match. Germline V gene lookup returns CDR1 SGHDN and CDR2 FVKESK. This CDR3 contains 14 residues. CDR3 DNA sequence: TGTGCCAGCAGCCCGACAGGGGTTGAACAGCCCCAGCATTTT. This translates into CASSPTGVEQPQHF.

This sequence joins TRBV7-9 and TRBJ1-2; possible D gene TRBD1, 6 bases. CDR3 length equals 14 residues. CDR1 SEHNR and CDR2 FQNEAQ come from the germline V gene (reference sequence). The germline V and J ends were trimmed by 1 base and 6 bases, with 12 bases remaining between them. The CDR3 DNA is TGTGCCAGCAGCTTAGGCTCGGGGGGCGATGGCTACACCTTC. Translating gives CASSLGSGGDGYTF.

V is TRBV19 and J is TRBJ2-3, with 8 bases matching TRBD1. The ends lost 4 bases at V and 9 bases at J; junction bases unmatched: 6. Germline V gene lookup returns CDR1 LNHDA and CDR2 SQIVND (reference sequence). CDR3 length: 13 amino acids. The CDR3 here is CASSKADRETQYF. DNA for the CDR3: TGTGCCAGTAGTAAGGCGGACAGGGAAACGCAGTATTTT.

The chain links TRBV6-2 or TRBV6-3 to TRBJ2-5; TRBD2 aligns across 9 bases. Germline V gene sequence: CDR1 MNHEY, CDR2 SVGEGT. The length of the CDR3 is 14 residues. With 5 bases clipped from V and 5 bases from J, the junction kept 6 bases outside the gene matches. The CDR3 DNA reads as TGTGCCAGCAGTGGACACGGACTAGCGGAGACCCAGTACTTC. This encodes CASSGHGLAETQYF.

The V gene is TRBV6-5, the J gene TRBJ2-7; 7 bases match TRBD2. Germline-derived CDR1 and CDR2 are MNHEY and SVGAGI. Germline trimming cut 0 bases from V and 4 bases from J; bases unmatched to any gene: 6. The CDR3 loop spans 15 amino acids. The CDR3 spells CASSYSGGRGYEQYF. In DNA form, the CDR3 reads TGTGCCAGCAGTTACTCCGGCGGGAGAGGATACGAGCAGTACTTC.

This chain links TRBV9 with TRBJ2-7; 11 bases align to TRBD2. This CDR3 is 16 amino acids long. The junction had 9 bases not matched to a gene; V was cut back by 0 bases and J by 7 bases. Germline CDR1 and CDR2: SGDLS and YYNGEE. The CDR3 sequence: CASSVELAGVKGEQYF. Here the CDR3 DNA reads TGTGCCAGCAGCGTAGAACTAGCGGGAGTAAAAGGGGAGCAGTACTTC.

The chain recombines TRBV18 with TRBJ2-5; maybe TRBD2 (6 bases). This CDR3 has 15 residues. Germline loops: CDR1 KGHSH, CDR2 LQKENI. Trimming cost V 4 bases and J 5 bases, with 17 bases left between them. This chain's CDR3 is CASSQGGGSGETQYF. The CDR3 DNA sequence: TGTGCCAGCTCACAGGGTGGAGGGTCCGGGGAGACCCAGTACTTC.

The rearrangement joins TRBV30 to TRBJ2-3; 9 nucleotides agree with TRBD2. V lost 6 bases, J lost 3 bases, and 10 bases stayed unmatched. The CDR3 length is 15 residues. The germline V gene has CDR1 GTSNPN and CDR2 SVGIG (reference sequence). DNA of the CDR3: TGTGCCTGTGCCGCAGCTAGCGGGATGACAGATACGCAGTATTTT. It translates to CACAAASGMTDTQYF.

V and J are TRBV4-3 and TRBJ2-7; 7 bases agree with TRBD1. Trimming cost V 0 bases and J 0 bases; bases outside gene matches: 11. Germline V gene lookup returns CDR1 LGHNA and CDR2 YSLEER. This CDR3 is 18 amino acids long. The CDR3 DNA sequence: TGCGCCAGCAGCCAAGACTTGCAGGGGGAAGTTACCTCCTACGAGCAGTACTTC. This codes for CASSQDLQGEVTSYEQYF.

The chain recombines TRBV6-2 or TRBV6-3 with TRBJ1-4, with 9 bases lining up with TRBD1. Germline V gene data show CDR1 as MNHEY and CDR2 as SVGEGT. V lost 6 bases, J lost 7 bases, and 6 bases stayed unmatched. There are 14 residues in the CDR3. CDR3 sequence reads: CASSPQQGAEKLFF. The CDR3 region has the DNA TGTGCCAGCAGCCCCCAACAGGGGGCTGAAAAACTGTTTTTT.

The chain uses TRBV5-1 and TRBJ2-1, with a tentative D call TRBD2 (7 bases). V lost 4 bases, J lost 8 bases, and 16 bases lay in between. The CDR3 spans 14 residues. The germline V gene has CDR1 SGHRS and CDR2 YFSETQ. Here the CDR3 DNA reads TGCGCCAGCAGCCCTGGGGGGGGACACGATGAGCAGTTCTTC. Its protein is CASSPGGGHDEQFF.

CDR3 DNA sequence: TGTGCCAGCAGCCGAAACTTACAGGGTTTGAACCAAGAGACCCAGTACTTC. Translated: CASSRNLQGLNQETQYF. The rearrangement links TRBV6-6 to TRBJ2-5, with TRBD1 as a possible D gene (6 bases). The V and J ends lost 6 bases and 0 bases respectively, with 20 bases between them. CDR1 is MNHNY, CDR2 SVGAGI, per germline (reference sequence). This CDR3 has 17 amino acids.

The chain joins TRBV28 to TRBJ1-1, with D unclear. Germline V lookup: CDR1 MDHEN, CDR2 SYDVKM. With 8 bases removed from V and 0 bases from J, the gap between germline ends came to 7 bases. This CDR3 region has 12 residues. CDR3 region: CASSTVNTEAFF. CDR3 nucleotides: TGTGCCAGCTCTACAGTGAACACTGAAGCTTTCTTT.

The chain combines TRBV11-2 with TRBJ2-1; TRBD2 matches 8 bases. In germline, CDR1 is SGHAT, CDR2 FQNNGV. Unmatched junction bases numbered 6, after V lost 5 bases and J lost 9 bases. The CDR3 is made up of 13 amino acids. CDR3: CASSPGTRGEQFF. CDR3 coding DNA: TGTGCCAGCAGCCCCGGGACTAGAGGTGAGCAGTTCTTC.

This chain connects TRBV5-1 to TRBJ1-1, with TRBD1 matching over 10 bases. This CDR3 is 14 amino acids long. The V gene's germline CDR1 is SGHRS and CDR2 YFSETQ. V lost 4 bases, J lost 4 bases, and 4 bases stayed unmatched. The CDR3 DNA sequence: TGCGCCAGCAGCGGGACAGGGGTCGGCACTGAAGCTTTCTTT. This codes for CASSGTGVGTEAFF.

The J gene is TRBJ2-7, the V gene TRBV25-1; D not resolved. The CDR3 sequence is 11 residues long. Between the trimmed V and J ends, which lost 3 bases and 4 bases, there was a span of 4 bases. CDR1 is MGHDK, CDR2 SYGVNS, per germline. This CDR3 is CASSEEYEQYF. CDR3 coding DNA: TGTGCCAGCAGTGAGGAGTACGAGCAGTACTTC.

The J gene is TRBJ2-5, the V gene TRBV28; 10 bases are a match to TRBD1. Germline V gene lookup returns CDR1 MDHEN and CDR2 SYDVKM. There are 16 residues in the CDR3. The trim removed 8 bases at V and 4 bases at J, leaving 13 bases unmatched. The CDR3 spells CASARARDRGRETQYF. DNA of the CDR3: TGTGCCAGCGCCCGCGCGCGAGACAGGGGGCGAGAGACCCAGTACTTC.